The entry that follows covers one T cell receptor beta chain sequence. Its antigen is not known. This record belongs to a study of blood T cells in healthy people across ages. After removal of 3 bases from V and 8 bases from J, the junction contained 10 bases not matched to a gene. The CDR3 length is 14 residues. The V gene's germline CDR1 is DFQATT and CDR2 SNEGSKA (reference sequence). The use of a sample-barcoded 5' primer and a J-beta primer mix characterized a second PCR of 7 to 11 cycles. TCRdb re-called the 5' RACE reads with MiXCR, one entry per CDR3 protein. The sample lists about 970,000 distinct CDR3 sequences; about 53% were seen once. The study's findings and limits: Long-lived and aged donors differed, with more naive CD4+ cells and higher diversity in the long-lived.

V and J are TRBV20-1 and TRBJ2-1, with 7 bases lining up with TRBD2. The TCR was taken from a woman aged 55-75 years in good health. The sequenced sample was blood. CDR3 protein: CSASGGVYHDEQFF. The CDR3 DNA reads TGCAGTGCTAGTGGGGGGGTGTACCACGATGAGCAGTTCTTC.